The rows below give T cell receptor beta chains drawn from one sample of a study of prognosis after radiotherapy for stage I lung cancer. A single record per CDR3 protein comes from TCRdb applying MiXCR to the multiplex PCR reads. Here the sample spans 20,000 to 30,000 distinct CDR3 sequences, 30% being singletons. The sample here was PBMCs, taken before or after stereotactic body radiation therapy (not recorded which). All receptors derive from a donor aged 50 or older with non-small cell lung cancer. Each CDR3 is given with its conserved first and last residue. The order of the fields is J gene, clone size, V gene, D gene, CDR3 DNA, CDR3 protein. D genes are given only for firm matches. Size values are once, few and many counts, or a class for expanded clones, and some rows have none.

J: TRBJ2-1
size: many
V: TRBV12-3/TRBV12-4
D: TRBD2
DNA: TGTGCCAGCAGGGGCGGGGCTAGCGGGGGCAATGAGCAGTTCTTC
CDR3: CASRGGASGGNEQFF

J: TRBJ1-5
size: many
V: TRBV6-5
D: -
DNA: TGTGCCAGCAGTTACTTGGGGGTTATCATCCGCGGGAGCAATCAGCCCCAGCATTTT
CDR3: CASSYLGVIIRGSNQPQHF

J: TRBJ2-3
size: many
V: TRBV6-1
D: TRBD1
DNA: TGTGCCAGCAGTCCTCTACAGGGGGGTACGCAGTATTTT
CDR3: CASSPLQGGTQYF

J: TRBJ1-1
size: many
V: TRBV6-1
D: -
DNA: TGTGCCAGCGAAAGACCGGGAGGGGGGCGGACTGAAGCTTTCTTT
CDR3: CASERPGGGRTEAFF

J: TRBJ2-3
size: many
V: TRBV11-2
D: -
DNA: TGTGCCAGCAGCCCAATCGGAGATGATACGCAGTATTTT
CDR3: CASSPIGDDTQYF

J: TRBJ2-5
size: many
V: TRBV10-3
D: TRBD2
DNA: TGTGCCATCAGTGAGTCTGCTAGCGGGAGACAAGAGACCCAGTACTTC
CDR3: CAISESASGRQETQYF

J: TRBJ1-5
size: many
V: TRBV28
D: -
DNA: TGTGCCAGCAGTTTGGGTAGGGGCCTCAATCAGCCCCAGCATTTT
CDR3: CASSLGRGLNQPQHF

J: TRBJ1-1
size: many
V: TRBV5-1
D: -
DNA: TGCGCCAGCAGCCCCCTCTGGGTGGCCCAGGGCACTGAAGCTTTCTTT
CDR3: CASSPLWVAQGTEAFF

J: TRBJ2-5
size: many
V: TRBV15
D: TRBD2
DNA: TGTGCCACCAGCAGACCAAACGACGCGGGAGTTTTGGAGACCCAGTACTTC
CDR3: CATSRPNDAGVLETQYF

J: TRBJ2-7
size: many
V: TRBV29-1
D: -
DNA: TGCAGCGCGGCCGGTTCTTCCTACGAGCAGTACTTC
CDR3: CSAAGSSYEQYF

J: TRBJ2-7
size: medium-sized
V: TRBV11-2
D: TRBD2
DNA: TGTGCCAGCAGCCAATCTGCGGGAGGGCTGGCGTACGAGCAGTACTTC
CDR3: CASSQSAGGLAYEQYF

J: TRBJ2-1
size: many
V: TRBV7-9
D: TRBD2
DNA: TGTGCCAGCAGTCCATGGGCGGGAGGGCTCAATGAGCAGTTCTTC
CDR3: CASSPWAGGLNEQFF

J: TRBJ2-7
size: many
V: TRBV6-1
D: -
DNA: TGTGCCAGCAGTCACCAGGGTTACGAGCAGTACTTC
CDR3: CASSHQGYEQYF

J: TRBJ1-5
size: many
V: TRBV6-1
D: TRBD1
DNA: TGTGCCAGTACCGACAGGGGGCGAAGCAATCAGCCCCAGCATTTT
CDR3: CASTDRGRSNQPQHF

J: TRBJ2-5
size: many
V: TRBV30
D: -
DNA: TGTGCCTGGAACCCACGGGGCAGGGTAGAGACCCAGTACTTC
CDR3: CAWNPRGRVETQYF

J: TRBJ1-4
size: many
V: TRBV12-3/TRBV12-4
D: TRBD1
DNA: TGTGCCAGCAGTCCCCCCCGGGACAGGGTTAGAGGTGAAAAACTGTTTTTT
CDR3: CASSPPRDRVRGEKLFF

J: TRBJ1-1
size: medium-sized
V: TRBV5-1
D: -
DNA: TGCGCCAGCAGCTTGGAACGACTGTCGAACACTGAAGCTTTCTTT
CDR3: CASSLERLSNTEAFF

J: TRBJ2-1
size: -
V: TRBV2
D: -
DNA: TGTGCCAGCAGTGAAGCGGGGGGGCACTACAATGAGCAGTTCTTC
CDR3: CASSEAGGHYNEQFF

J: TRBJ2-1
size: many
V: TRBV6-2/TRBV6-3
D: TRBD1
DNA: TGTGCCAGCAGTGAACGTAGAGGGGGCGTCGAGCAGTTCTTC
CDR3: CASSERRGGVEQFF

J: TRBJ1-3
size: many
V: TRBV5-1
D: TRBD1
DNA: TGCGCCAGCAGCTTGGGCCCTACAGGGGCTGGAAACACCATATATTTT
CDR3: CASSLGPTGAGNTIYF

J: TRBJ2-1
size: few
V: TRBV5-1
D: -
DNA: TGCGCCAGCAGCTTGAATGCGGACTACAATGAGCAGTTCTTC
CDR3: CASSLNADYNEQFF

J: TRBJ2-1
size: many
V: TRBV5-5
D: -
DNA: TGTGCCAGCAGCTTGGTAGGACAATACAATGAGCAGTTCTTC
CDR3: CASSLVGQYNEQFF

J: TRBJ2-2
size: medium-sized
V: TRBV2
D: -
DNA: TGTGCCAGCAGTGAAGGAGCAACAGGCTTATGGGGCGGGGAGCTGTTTTTT
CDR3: CASSEGATGLWGGELFF

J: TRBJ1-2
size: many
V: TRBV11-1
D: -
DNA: TGTGCCAGCAGCTTATTTCCAGGGTTAAACTATGGCTACACCTTC
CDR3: CASSLFPGLNYGYTF

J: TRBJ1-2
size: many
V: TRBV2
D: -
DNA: TGTGCCAGCAGCCCACAGGGATATGGCTACACCTTC
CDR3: CASSPQGYGYTF

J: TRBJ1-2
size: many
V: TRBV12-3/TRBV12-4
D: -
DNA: TGTGCCAGCAGTTGGGCAGGGCTTGGCTACACCTTC
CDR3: CASSWAGLGYTF

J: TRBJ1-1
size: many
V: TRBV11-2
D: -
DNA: TGTGCCAGCAGCTTTCTGGGGGGCACTGAAGCTTTCTTT
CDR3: CASSFLGGTEAFF

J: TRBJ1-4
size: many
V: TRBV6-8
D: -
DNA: TGTGCCAGCAGTTACACGGATAATAATGAAAAACTGTTTTTT
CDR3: CASSYTDNNEKLFF